A selection of T cell receptor beta chains follows, all from one sample in a study of control samples from healthy donors and cancer patients. Libraries were prepared by immunoSEQ multiplex PCR; TCRdb keeps only in-frame clonotypes and omits some of them. In the table there are fewer than 200,000 clones, roughly 89% of which are singletons. Sequencing was carried out using blood. All receptors derive from a woman aged 50 to 65 in good health. The CDR3 runs from the conserved cysteine through the conserved F or W. A D gene is named only where the DNA matches it firmly. Some rows mark clone size as missing; the rest say once, few, many or name a class of expanded clone.

cdr3_aa cdr3_nt d_call j_call clone_size v_call cdr3_length
CASSPLLTTEQFF TGCGCCAGCAGCCCCCTCCTTACTACGGAGCAGTTCTTC NA TRBJ2-1 NA TRBV4-1 13
CASSVQQLATGELFF TGTGCCAGTAGTGTCCAACAGCTGGCCACCGGGGAGCTGTTTTTT NA TRBJ2-2 NA TRBV19 15
CASSVRAKETQYF TGTGCCAGCAGCGTACGGGCTAAAGAGACCCAGTACTTC NA TRBJ2-5 NA TRBV9 13
CASSQDYRTGKYGYTF TGCGCCAGCAGCCAAGATTATCGGACAGGGAAATATGGCTACACCTTC TRBD1 TRBJ1-2 NA TRBV4-3 16
CASSSAGGRSYGYTF TGTGCCAGCAGCTCGGCCGGGGGCAGGAGCTATGGCTACACCTTC NA TRBJ1-2 NA TRBV5-4 15
CASSPVAGSYEQYF TGTGCCAGCAGCCCTGTAGCGGGATCCTACGAGCAGTACTTC TRBD2 TRBJ2-7 NA TRBV14 14
CASSVDGRGRQYF TGTGCCAGCAGCGTAGATGGTAGGGGCCGGCAGTATTTT NA TRBJ2-3 few TRBV9 13
CASSQAAGYGYTF TGTGCCAGCAGCCAAGCGGCGGGCTATGGCTACACCTTC NA TRBJ1-2 NA TRBV3-1/TRBV3-2 13
CASSLEGSSGGEQYF TGTGCCAGCAGCTTAGAAGGGAGTTCCGGAGGGGAGCAGTACTTC NA TRBJ2-7 NA TRBV11-2 15
CASSLGLRTYEQYF TGTGCCAGCAGCCTGGGACTCAGAACTTACGAGCAGTACTTC NA TRBJ2-7 NA TRBV3-1/TRBV3-2 14
CASSYSMLEVTGTTDTQYF TGTGCCAGCAGTTACTCGATGTTAGAGGTCACCGGGACAACAGATACGCAGTATTTT NA TRBJ2-3 NA TRBV6-2/TRBV6-3 19
CASSAASGSYEQYF TGTGCCAGCAGCGCCGCTAGCGGTTCCTACGAGCAGTACTTC TRBD2 TRBJ2-7 NA TRBV9 14
CAITQGRGGYTF TGTGCCATTACCCAGGGACGGGGCGGCTACACCTTC NA TRBJ1-2 NA TRBV10-3 12
CASNRKGGTGELFF TGTGCCAGTAATAGGAAGGGGGGAACCGGGGAGCTGTTTTTT NA TRBJ2-2 NA TRBV19 14
CASSIGQGFYNSPLHF TGTGCCAGCAGCATTGGTCAGGGTTTCTATAATTCACCCCTCCACTTT NA TRBJ1-6 NA TRBV3-1/TRBV3-2 16
CASRQGARGEKLFF TGTGCCAGCAGACAGGGAGCAAGAGGTGAAAAACTGTTTTTT NA TRBJ1-4 NA TRBV6-4 14
CSASGTGLGYTF TGCAGTGCTAGTGGGACAGGGTTGGGCTACACCTTC TRBD1 TRBJ1-2 NA TRBV20-1 12
CASSSSQGDGYTF TGCGCCAGCAGCTCCTCACAGGGGGATGGCTACACCTTC TRBD1 TRBJ1-2 NA TRBV5-1 13
CASSLSRGSRDTEAFF TGCGCCAGCAGCCTATCCAGGGGATCGAGGGACACTGAAGCTTTCTTT NA TRBJ1-1 once TRBV5-1 16
CASKPEGQGNSPLHF TGTGCCAGCAAGCCCGAGGGACAGGGGAATTCACCCCTCCACTTT TRBD1 TRBJ1-6 NA TRBV3-1/TRBV3-2 15
CASSQDTGDGGYTF TGTGCCAGCAGCCAAGATACCGGGGACGGGGGCTACACCTTC NA TRBJ1-2 NA TRBV4-2 14
CASSTGVESNQPQHF TGTGCCAGCTCAACAGGGGTTGAAAGCAATCAGCCCCAGCATTTT TRBD1 TRBJ1-5 NA TRBV18 15
CAIRETSGGVAGELFF TGTGCCATCCGTGAGACTAGCGGGGGGGTCGCCGGGGAGCTGTTTTTT TRBD2 TRBJ2-2 NA TRBV10-3 16
CASRGGATLLRSGIQYF TGTGCCAGCAGGGGGGGGGCTACCCTCCTCCGGTCAGGGATTCAGTACTTC NA TRBJ2-4 NA TRBV27 17
CASSFGSTGELFF TGTGCCAGCAGTTTCGGCTCCACCGGGGAGCTGTTTTTT NA TRBJ2-2 NA TRBV12-3/TRBV12-4 13
CSVPPTGVVNYGYTF TGCAGCGTCCCCCCGACAGGAGTTGTCAACTATGGCTACACCTTC NA TRBJ1-2 NA TRBV29-1 15
CASNVGGSGYTF TGTGCCAGCAACGTAGGAGGGTCCGGCTACACCTTC NA TRBJ1-2 NA TRBV28 12
CASSFSSSPRGDTQYF TGCGCCAGCAGCTTCTCTTCTAGCCCGCGGGGGGATACGCAGTATTTT TRBD2 TRBJ2-3 NA TRBV5-1 16
CASSQAGSATNEKLFF TGCGCCAGCAGCCAAGCCGGATCTGCAACTAATGAAAAACTGTTTTTT NA TRBJ1-4 NA TRBV4-1 16
CASSIDRGEYTDTQYF TGTGCCAGTAGTATAGATCGAGGGGAGTACACAGATACGCAGTATTTT NA TRBJ2-3 NA TRBV19 16
CASSAQRNEQFF TGTGCCAGCAGCGCCCAGCGCAATGAGCAGTTCTTC NA TRBJ2-1 NA TRBV11-2 12
CASSLDIQGGTEAFF TGCGCCAGCAGCTTGGACATACAGGGGGGAACTGAAGCTTTCTTT TRBD1 TRBJ1-1 NA TRBV5-1 15
CASSEKGLGPQVADGYTF TGTGCCAGCAGTGAAAAGGGTTTAGGGCCACAGGTGGCTGATGGCTACACCTTC NA TRBJ1-2 once TRBV6-1 18
CASSASWGPGTEAFF TGTGCCAGCAGCGCCTCCTGGGGCCCCGGCACTGAAGCTTTCTTT NA TRBJ1-1 NA TRBV11-3 15
CASSADPRQGKFGGQYF TGTGCCAGCAGTGCCGATCCGAGACAGGGCAAATTTGGGGGGCAGTACTTC TRBD1 TRBJ2-7 NA TRBV27 17
CASSPGVATDNYGYTF TGTGCCAGCTCACCAGGGGTGGCGACGGATAACTATGGCTACACCTTC NA TRBJ1-2 NA TRBV18 16
CASRPGVSGEQYF TGTGCCAGCAGGCCGGGAGTCTCAGGCGAGCAGTACTTC NA TRBJ2-7 NA TRBV27 13
CASSTDRVGYEQYF TGTGCCAGTAGTACGGACAGGGTTGGGTACGAGCAGTACTTC TRBD1 TRBJ2-7 NA TRBV19 14
CASSQVGGETYEQYF TGTGCCAGCAGCCAAGTCGGGGGGGAGACCTACGAGCAGTACTTC TRBD2 TRBJ2-7 NA TRBV14 15
CASSDGLGLINQPQHF TGTGCCAGCAGCGACGGGTTAGGATTGATAAATCAGCCCCAGCATTTT NA TRBJ1-5 NA TRBV7-2 16
CSASIDNQPQHF TGCAGCGCCAGCATAGATAATCAGCCCCAGCATTTT NA TRBJ1-5 NA TRBV29-1 12
CASSQEVLNYGYTF TGCGCCAGCAGCCAAGAAGTATTGAACTATGGCTACACCTTC NA TRBJ1-2 NA TRBV4-1 14
CASSPPSNTYEQYF TGTGCCAGCTCACCACCCAGCAACACCTACGAGCAGTACTTC NA TRBJ2-7 NA TRBV18 14
CASRGTGINYGYTF TGTGCCAGCAGAGGGACAGGGATCAACTATGGCTACACCTTC TRBD1 TRBJ1-2 NA TRBV5-6 14
CASSLMDETGQYF TGTGCCAGCAGCCTCATGGACGAAACGGGTCAGTACTTC NA TRBJ2-4 NA TRBV6-2/TRBV6-3 13
CASSNRGPPYEQYF TGTGCCAGTAGTAACAGGGGGCCCCCCTACGAGCAGTACTTC TRBD1 TRBJ2-7 NA TRBV19 14
CASSQSGTDYNSPLHF TGCGCCAGCAGCCAATCCGGGACGGATTATAATTCACCCCTCCACTTT NA TRBJ1-6 NA TRBV4-3 16
CASSVAGDRNTIYF TGTGCCAGCAGCGTAGCGGGGGACCGAAACACCATATATTTT NA TRBJ1-3 NA TRBV9 14
CATSRESRTEAFF TGTGCCACCAGCAGAGAGTCAAGGACTGAAGCTTTCTTT NA TRBJ1-1 NA TRBV15 13
CASSLAERNTIYF TGCGCCAGCAGCTTAGCGGAGCGGAACACCATATATTTT NA TRBJ1-3 NA TRBV5-1 13